Following are 28 T cell receptor beta chains from one sample sequenced in a study of blood T cell repertoires in COVID-19. Sequencing used immunoSEQ multiplex PCR; TCRdb keeps in-frame clones, though not all of them. This table has about 290,000 clones, around four fifths appearing once. Sequenced sample: peripheral blood. The receptor source for this set is a woman in her forties or fifties with active or convalescent COVID-19.

This rearrangement joins TRBV11-3 to TRBJ2-7; 9 bases line up with TRBD2. The V gene end was trimmed by 11 bases and the J gene end by 5 bases; junction bases not matched to a gene: 19. Germline V gene lookup returns CDR1 SGHNT and CDR2 YENEEA. The CDR3 runs 16 residues. The CDR3 loop is CAYRPSGRPTPHEQYF. In nucleotides, the CDR3 is TGTGCCTACAGGCCCAGCGGGAGGCCCACCCCCCACGAGCAGTACTTC. Supplemented by reference TRBV11-3 and TRBJ2-7, the full variable domain reads EAGVVQSPRYKIIEKKQPVAFWCNPISGHNTLYWYLQNLGQGPELLIRYENEEAVDDSQLPKDRFSAERLKGVDSTLKIQPAELGDSAVYLCAYRPSGRPTPHEQYFGPGTRLTVT.

The chain joins TRBV28 to TRBJ2-6; 7 bases align to TRBD2. From germline, CDR1 is MDHEN and CDR2 SYDVKM. The CDR3 runs 15 residues. V lost 5 bases, J lost 0 bases, and 1 base stayed unmatched. CDR3 region: CASSTGGSGANVLTF. CDR3 DNA: TGTGCCAGCAGTACGGGGGGCTCTGGGGCCAACGTCCTGACTTTC. Full variable domain (outside the CDR3, taken from reference TRBV28 and TRBJ2-6): DVKVTQSSRYLVKRTGEKVFLECVQDMDHENMFWYRQDPGLGLRLIYFSYDVKMKEKGDIPEGYSVSREKKERFSLILESASTNQTSMYLCASSTGGSGANVLTFGAGSRLTVL.

The V gene is TRBV7-8, the J gene TRBJ1-1; tentatively, D is TRBD1 (5 bases). The CDR3 totals 16 residues. Germline V gene sequence: CDR1 SGHVS, CDR2 FQNEAQ. Trimming took 4 bases from V and 4 from J, leaving 19 bases between them. DNA of the CDR3: TGTGCCAGCAGCTGGACGGGGGGGGTGATGGGCACTGAAGCTTTCTTT. It encodes CASSWTGGVMGTEAFF.

The chain is built from TRBV3-1 (or the pseudogene TRBV3-2) and TRBJ1-5; 8 bases agree with TRBD1. V lost 1 base to trimming and J lost 0 bases; unmatched junction nucleotides: 11. The CDR3 is made up of 19 amino acids. CDR1 and CDR2 (germline): LGHDT, YNNKEL (reference sequence). Written as DNA, the CDR3 is TGTGCCAGCAGCCAAGTCCGATTAAGACAGGGGAATAGCAATCAGCCCCAGCATTTT. Translated: CASSQVRLRQGNSNQPQHF.

The genes are TRBV6-5 and TRBJ1-1; D is uncertain. CDR1 and CDR2 from the germline V gene are MNHEY and SVGAGI. The V end was cut by 2 bases, the J end by 11 bases, with 12 bases between. The CDR3 sequence is 12 residues long. The CDR3 nucleotides read TGTGCCAGCAGTTACGATCGGGTGTACGCTTTCTTT. Amino acids: CASSYDRVYAFF.

The V call is TRBV28, the J call TRBJ2-3, with D maybe TRBD1 (6 bases). V lost 5 bases and J 0 bases, leaving 15 bases between the germline ends. Germline V lookup: CDR1 MDHEN, CDR2 SYDVKM. CDR3 length equals 16 residues. The CDR3 sequence is CASSGRGNASTDTQYF. The DNA of the CDR3 is TGTGCCAGCAGTGGCAGGGGAAATGCTAGCACAGATACGCAGTATTTT.

Only one count was recorded for this clone. This sample includes further DNA sequences coding for the same CDR3. The rearrangement uses TRBV7-9 and TRBJ2-1; the match to TRBD2 covers 7 bases. The trim removed 5 bases at V and 0 bases at J, leaving 4 bases unmatched. The CDR3 is 15 amino acids. CDR1 is SEHNR and CDR2 is FQNEAQ in the germline V gene (reference sequence). The CDR3 DNA is TGTGCCAGCAGCCGTCTAGCGGCCTCCTACAATGAGCAGTTCTTC. Translated, it gives CASSRLAASYNEQFF.

The V and J genes are TRBV5-4 and TRBJ1-1; 9 bases line up with TRBD1. The CDR3 has 16 amino acids. CDR1 and CDR2 (germline): SGHNT, YYREEE (reference sequence). V trimming: 4 bases; J trimming: 0 bases; junction bases outside the gene matches: 7. CDR3 in amino acids: CASSGRTGVMNTEAFF. Here the CDR3 DNA reads TGTGCCAGCAGCGGGAGGACAGGGGTAATGAACACTGAAGCTTTCTTT.

Comments on this clone: Distinct nucleotide sequences in the sample also encode this CDR3. This sequence joins TRBV9 and TRBJ2-5, with 7 bases fitting TRBD2. From germline, CDR1 is SGDLS and CDR2 YYNGEE. After removal of 1 base from V and 4 bases from J, the junction contained 4 bases not matched to a gene. CDR3 size: 14 residues. The CDR3 nucleotides are TGTGCCAGCAGCGTAACGGGAGGAGGAGAGACCCAGTACTTC. Translating gives CASSVTGGGETQYF.

This CDR3 reads CASRLQGSLYNSPLHF. CDR3 sequence (DNA): TGTGCCAGCAGGCTACAGGGATCCCTATATAATTCACCCCTCCACTTT. The chain joins TRBV28 to TRBJ1-6; TRBD1 might be the D (6 bases). V lost 6 bases to trimming and J lost 4 bases, with 16 bases between them. This CDR3 has 16 residues. CDR1 is MDHEN, CDR2 SYDVKM, per germline.

The J gene is TRBJ1-5, the V gene TRBV10-3; the D gene is possibly TRBD1 (6 bases). The germline gives CDR1 ENHRY, CDR2 SYGVKD. The V end lost 0 bases, the J end lost 10 bases, and 13 bases lay between the germline ends. The CDR3 spans 14 residues. The CDR3 coding sequence is TGTGCCATCAGTGAGTCGATGGGGGGGGGCCCCCAGCATTTT. Its translation: CAISESMGGGPQHF.

J is TRBJ2-1 and V is TRBV7-9, with a possible D match to TRBD1 (6 bases). From germline, CDR1 is SEHNR and CDR2 FQNEAQ (reference sequence). With 5 bases removed from V and 8 bases from J, the gap between germline ends came to 19 bases. This CDR3 region has 15 residues. DNA for the CDR3: TGTGCCAGCAGCGGGGGCACTACGGGCATCCATGAGCAGTTCTTC. This sequence encodes CASSGGTTGIHEQFF.

This chain links TRBV2 with TRBJ1-6; D is possibly TRBD1 (5 bases). V lost 4 bases to trimming and J lost 6 bases, with 7 bases between them. Germline V gene sequence: CDR1 SNHLY, CDR2 FYNNEI. The CDR3 totals 13 residues. The CDR3 reads CASSVRGNSPLHF. CDR3 nucleotide sequence: TGTGCCAGCAGTGTAAGGGGTAATTCACCCCTCCACTTT.

The sample holds one count of this clone. V and J are TRBV27 and TRBJ1-6; D call uncertain. This CDR3 is built from 16 residues. Germline loops: CDR1 MNHEY, CDR2 SMNVEV (reference sequence). The ends were cut back, 3 bases at V and 8 bases at J, with 17 bases in the middle. CDR3 loop: CASSFGSAQLYSPLHF. The CDR3 nucleotides are TGTGCCAGCAGTTTTGGATCGGCACAGCTCTATTCACCCCTCCACTTT.

The rearrangement joins TRBV3-1 (or the pseudogene TRBV3-2) to TRBJ1-2, with 8 bases fitting TRBD1. Germline loops: CDR1 LGHDT, CDR2 YNNKEL (reference sequence). This CDR3 contains 13 residues. The V gene end was trimmed by 3 bases and the J gene end by 6 bases; junction bases not matched to a gene: 3. As DNA, the CDR3 is TGTGCCAGCAGCCACGGACAGGGAGATGGCTACACCTTC. It yields the protein CASSHGQGDGYTF.

The V call is TRBV25-1, the J call TRBJ2-2; 9 bases line up with TRBD2. This CDR3 contains 15 residues. V shed 7 bases and J 6 bases; nucleotides not matched to a gene: 9. Germline-derived CDR1 and CDR2 are MGHDK and SYGVNS. The CDR3 region has the DNA TGTGCCAGCATCGCGTCTGGGACTAGCTCCGGGGAGCTGTTTTTT. Translating gives CASIASGTSSGELFF.

This clone was seen a single time. The chain couples TRBV10-2 to TRBJ2-7; TRBD2 aligns across 13 bases. Germline trimming cut 7 bases from V and 2 bases from J; bases unmatched to any gene: 8. This CDR3 comprises 16 residues. Germline assignment: CDR1 WSHSY and CDR2 SAAADI. In DNA form, the CDR3 reads TGCGCCAGCATCGGAGGGGGACTAGCGGGAACCTACGAGCAGTACTTC. Translating it yields CASIGGGLAGTYEQYF.

The gene calls are TRBV5-1 and TRBJ2-1; TRBD2 is a possible D gene (6 bases). The CDR3 has 14 amino acids. Trimming shortened V by 0 bases and J by 6 bases, and 10 bases separated the two germline ends. CDR1 is SGHRS, CDR2 YFSETQ, per germline. This CDR3 reads CASSLGLGSNEQFF. As DNA, the CDR3 is TGCGCCAGCAGCTTGGGACTAGGTAGCAATGAGCAGTTCTTC.

This clone was seen more than once but under ten times. The rearrangement uses TRBV11-3 and TRBJ1-1, with a tentative D call TRBD1 (6 bases). This CDR3 region has 14 residues. Germline V gene lookup returns CDR1 SGHNT and CDR2 YENEEA. With 4 bases removed from V and 4 bases from J, the gap between germline ends came to 13 bases. The CDR3 sequence is CASSSTRRGTEAFF. The CDR3 DNA sequence: TGTGCCAGCAGCTCGACCCGCAGGGGCACTGAAGCTTTCTTT.

The J gene is TRBJ2-5, the V gene TRBV9; weak D call: TRBD1 (6 bases). Per the germline V gene, CDR1 is SGDLS and CDR2 is YYNGEE. The CDR3 contains 14 residues. Trimming stripped 3 bases from V and 4 bases from J, with 13 bases between. CDR3: CASSGRQAGETQYF. In DNA form, the CDR3 reads TGTGCCAGCAGCGGCCGACAGGCGGGAGAGACCCAGTACTTC.

This chain uses TRBV6-5 with TRBJ1-1; 7 bases are a match to TRBD1. The CDR3 runs to 16 residues. The germline V gene has CDR1 MNHEY and CDR2 SVGAGI. V was clipped by 2 bases and J by 1 base; unmatched bases: 7. The CDR3 DNA reads TGTGCCAGCAGTTACCAGACAGGGAGCCGGAACACTGAAGCTTTCTTT. This translates into CASSYQTGSRNTEAFF.

This clone was found once. The gene calls are TRBV9 and TRBJ1-1; tentatively, D is TRBD1 (6 bases). The CDR3 is made up of 16 amino acids. Deletions cut 3 bases from V and 6 bases from J, with 21 bases between. CDR1 and CDR2 from the germline V gene are SGDLS and YYNGEE. The CDR3 nucleotides read TGTGCCAGCAGCGGGAGAGGGACAAGAAACGTCGCTGAAGCTTTCTTT. Its protein is CASSGRGTRNVAEAFF.

The chain uses TRBV5-1 and TRBJ2-3; 10 nucleotides match TRBD2. This CDR3 contains 17 residues. V trimming: 4 bases; J trimming: 3 bases; junction bases outside the gene matches: 11. Looked up from germline, CDR1 is SGHRS and CDR2 is YFSETQ. The CDR3 reads CASSPNPLAGETDTQYF. DNA of the CDR3: TGCGCCAGCAGCCCCAATCCCCTAGCGGGAGAAACAGATACGCAGTATTTT.

The rearrangement joins TRBV27 to TRBJ2-7, with D perhaps matching TRBD2 (6 bases). With 2 bases removed from V and 3 bases from J, the gap between germline ends came to 11 bases. The CDR3 runs to 14 residues. In germline, CDR1 is MNHEY, CDR2 SMNVEV (reference sequence). CDR3 coding DNA: TGTGCCAGCAGTTTACAGGGAGGTCTCTACGAGCAGTACTTC. Protein product: CASSLQGGLYEQYF.

The J gene is TRBJ2-6, the V gene TRBV15, with 7 bases aligning to TRBD2. The CDR3 has 17 residues. Germline V gene sequence: CDR1 LNHNV, CDR2 YYDKDF (reference sequence). With 2 bases clipped from V and 5 bases from J, the junction kept 9 bases outside the gene matches. The CDR3 region is CATSRSGEGGWANVLTF. DNA of the CDR3: TGTGCCACCAGCAGATCCGGGGAGGGCGGCTGGGCCAACGTCCTGACTTTC.

The chain joins TRBV14 to TRBJ1-5; 7 nucleotides match TRBD1. After removal of 0 bases from V and 9 bases from J, the junction contained 20 bases not matched to a gene. Germline lookup yields CDR1 SGHDN and CDR2 FVKESK. The CDR3 spans 19 residues. DNA for the CDR3: TGTGCCAGCAGCCAAGAGTTCTTAACACTCCGGGACAGATTTCCGCCCCAGCATTTT. Encoded protein: CASSQEFLTLRDRFPPQHF.

The V and J genes are TRBV7-2 and TRBJ2-1; tentative D call: TRBD2 (6 bases). The CDR3 extends over 14 amino acids. Germline V gene sequence: CDR1 SGHTA, CDR2 FQGNSA. The ends were cut back, 1 base at V and 8 bases at J, with 12 bases in the middle. The CDR3 protein is CASSLEGGNYEQFF. CDR3 coding DNA: TGTGCCAGCAGCTTAGAGGGCGGGAATTATGAGCAGTTCTTC. Using reference TRBV7-2 and TRBJ2-1 for the parts outside the CDR3, the full variable domain is GAGVSQSPSNKVTEKGKDVELRCDPISGHTALYWYRQSLGQGLEFLIYFQGNSAPDKSGLPSDRFSAERTGGSVSTLTIQRTQQEDSAVYLCASSLEGGNYEQFFGPGTRLTVL.

This chain joins TRBV28 and TRBJ1-2; D unclear. Germline CDR1 is MDHEN and CDR2 is SYDVKM. Between the trimmed V and J ends, which lost 9 bases and 3 bases, there was a span of 20 bases. The CDR3 covers 15 residues. As DNA, the CDR3 is TGTGCCAGTTCCGGGAGGGAGGGAAACGACTATGGCTACACCTTC. Translation gives CASSGREGNDYGYTF.